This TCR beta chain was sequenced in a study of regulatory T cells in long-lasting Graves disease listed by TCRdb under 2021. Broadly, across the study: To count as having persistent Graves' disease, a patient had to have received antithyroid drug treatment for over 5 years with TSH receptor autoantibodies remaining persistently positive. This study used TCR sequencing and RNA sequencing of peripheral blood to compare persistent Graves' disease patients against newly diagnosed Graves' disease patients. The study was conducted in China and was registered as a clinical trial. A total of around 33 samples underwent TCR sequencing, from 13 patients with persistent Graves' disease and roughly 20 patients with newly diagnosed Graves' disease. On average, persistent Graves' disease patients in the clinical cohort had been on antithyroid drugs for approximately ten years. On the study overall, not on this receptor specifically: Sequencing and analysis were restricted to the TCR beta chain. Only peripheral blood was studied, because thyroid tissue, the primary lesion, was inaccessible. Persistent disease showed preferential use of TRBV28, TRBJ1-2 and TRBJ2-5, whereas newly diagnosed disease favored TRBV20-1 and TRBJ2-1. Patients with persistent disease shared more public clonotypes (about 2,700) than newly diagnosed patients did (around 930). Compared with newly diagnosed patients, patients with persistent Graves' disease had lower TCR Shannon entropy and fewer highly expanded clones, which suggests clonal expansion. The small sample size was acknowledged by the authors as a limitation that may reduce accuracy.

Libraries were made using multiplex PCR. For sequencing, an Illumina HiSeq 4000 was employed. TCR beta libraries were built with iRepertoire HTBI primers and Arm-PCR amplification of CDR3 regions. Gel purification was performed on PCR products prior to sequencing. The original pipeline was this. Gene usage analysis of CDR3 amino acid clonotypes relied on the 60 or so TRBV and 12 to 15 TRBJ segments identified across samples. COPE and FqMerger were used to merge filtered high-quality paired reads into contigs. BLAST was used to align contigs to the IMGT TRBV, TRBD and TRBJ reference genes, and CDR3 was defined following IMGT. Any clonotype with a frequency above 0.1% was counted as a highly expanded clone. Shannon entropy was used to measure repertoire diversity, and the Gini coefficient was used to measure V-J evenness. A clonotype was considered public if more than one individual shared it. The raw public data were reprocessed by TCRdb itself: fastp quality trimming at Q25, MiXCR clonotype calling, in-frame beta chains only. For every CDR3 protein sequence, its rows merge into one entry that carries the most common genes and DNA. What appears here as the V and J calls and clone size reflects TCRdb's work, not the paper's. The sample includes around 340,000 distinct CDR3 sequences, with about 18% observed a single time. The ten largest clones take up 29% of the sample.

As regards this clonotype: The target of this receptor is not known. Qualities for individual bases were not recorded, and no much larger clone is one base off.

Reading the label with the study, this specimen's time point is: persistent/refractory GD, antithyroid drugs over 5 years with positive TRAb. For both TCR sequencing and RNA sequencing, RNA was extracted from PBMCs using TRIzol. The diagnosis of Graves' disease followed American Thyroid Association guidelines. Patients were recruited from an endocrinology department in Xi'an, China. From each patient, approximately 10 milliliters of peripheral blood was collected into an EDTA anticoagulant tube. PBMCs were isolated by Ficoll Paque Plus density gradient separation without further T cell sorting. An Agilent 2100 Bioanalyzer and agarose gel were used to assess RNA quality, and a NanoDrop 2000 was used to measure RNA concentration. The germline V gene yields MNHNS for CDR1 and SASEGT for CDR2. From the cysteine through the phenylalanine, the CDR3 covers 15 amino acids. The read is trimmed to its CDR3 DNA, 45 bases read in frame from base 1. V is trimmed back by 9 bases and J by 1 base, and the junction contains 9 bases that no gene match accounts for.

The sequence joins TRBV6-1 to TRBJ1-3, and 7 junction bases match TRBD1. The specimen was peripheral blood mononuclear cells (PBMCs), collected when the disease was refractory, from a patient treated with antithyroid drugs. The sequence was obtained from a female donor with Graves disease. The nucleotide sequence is TGTGCCAGTAGAACGCCAGGGGGATCTGGAAACACCATATATTTT. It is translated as CASRTPGGSGNTIYF.